A single sample is the source of the 14 T cell receptor beta chains below, sequenced in a study of blood T cell repertoires in COVID-19. Profiling relied on immunoSEQ multiplex PCR, and the TCRdb table lists in-frame clones only, not all of them. The sample contains fewer than 250,000 clones, about 83% of which appear only once. Sequencing was carried out using PBMCs or T cells enriched from blood (not recorded which). These receptors all stem from a woman in her thirties or forties who had recovered from COVID-19.

The chain is built from TRBV14 and TRBJ2-3; D remains unclear. This CDR3 region has 14 residues. Deletions cut 0 bases from V and 6 bases from J, with 10 bases between. Germline V gene lookup returns CDR1 SGHDN and CDR2 FVKESK. The CDR3 nucleotides read TGTGCCAGCAGCCAAGATAGAGTTTGGGATACGCAGTATTTT. It yields the protein CASSQDRVWDTQYF.

The chain has TRBV21-1 and TRBJ2-7; TRBD1 reflects the table's D call only, with no check against the DNA. TRBV21-1 is a documented pseudogene. CDR3 length: 14 residues. DNA for the CDR3: TGTGCCAGCAGCAGAGAAGGACAGGGGTTGTGTCAGTACTTC. Translation gives CASSREGQGLCQYF.

The genes are TRBV28 and TRBJ1-5; no definite D call. V was trimmed by 0 bases and J by 2 bases, leaving 8 bases between them. CDR1 and CDR2 from the germline V gene are MDHEN and SYDVKM. The length of the CDR3 is 15 residues. The CDR3 DNA reads TGTGCCAGCAGTTTATGGTCCGGAGGCAATCAGCCCCAGCATTTT. Amino acid sequence: CASSLWSGGNQPQHF.

By sample share, this clone is medium-sized (0.01 to 0.1%). The sample carries other DNA sequences with the same CDR3. The V and J genes are TRBV6-4 and TRBJ2-2, with 8 positions matching TRBD1. Losses at the gene ends were 2 bases for V and 8 bases for J; bases not matched to a gene: 4. The CDR3 length is 14 residues. The germline CDR1 and CDR2 sequences are MRHNA and SNTAGT. CDR3 DNA: TGTGCCAGCAGTGACGACAGGGGATCAGGGGAGCTGTTTTTT. Translation gives CASSDDRGSGELFF.

CDR3 residues: CASSPTGVGEDTQYF. CDR3 nucleotides: TGTGCCAGCAGTCCGACGGGAGTCGGGGAAGATACGCAGTATTTT. The V and J genes are TRBV6-5 and TRBJ2-3; D perhaps matches TRBD2 (6 bases). This CDR3 is 15 amino acids long. Looked up from germline, CDR1 is MNHEY and CDR2 is SVGAGI. Trimming stripped 5 bases from V and 5 bases from J, with 17 bases between.

This clone was picked up a small number of times. The V gene is TRBV10-3, the J gene TRBJ1-4, with TRBD1 identical over 8 bases. Germline V gene sequence: CDR1 ENHRY, CDR2 SYGVKD. The CDR3 spans 16 residues. The junction had 12 bases not matched to a gene; V was cut back by 9 bases and J by 3 bases. CDR3 nucleotides: TGTGCCATAAATCTACAACCGGGACAGGCTAATGAAAAACTGTTTTTT. It is translated as CAINLQPGQANEKLFF.

Only one count was recorded for this clone. V and J are TRBV2 and TRBJ2-7, with D possibly TRBD1 on 6 matching bases. CDR1 SNHLY and CDR2 FYNNEI come from the germline V gene. This CDR3 contains 13 residues. The V end was cut by 11 bases, the J end by 1 base, with 15 bases between. The CDR3 DNA follows: TGTGCCCATAGGGGGACCGAGTCCTACGAGCAGTACTTC. This translates into CAHRGTESYEQYF.

J is TRBJ1-1 and V is TRBV19, with 8 nucleotides matching TRBD1. CDR3 length equals 14 residues. Germline CDR1 reads LNHDA; CDR2 reads SQIVND (reference sequence). The J segment lost 0 bases and the V segment lost 6 bases, leaving 3 bases of the junction unmatched. The CDR3 protein is CASSLTGVNTEAFF. CDR3 nucleotides: TGTGCCAGTAGCCTGACAGGGGTGAACACTGAAGCTTTCTTT.

This sequence joins TRBV19 and TRBJ2-1, with D hard to call. V was trimmed by 2 bases and J by 8 bases, leaving 10 bases between them. The CDR3 contains 13 residues. The germline CDR1 and CDR2 sequences are LNHDA and SQIVND (reference sequence). The CDR3 DNA reads as TGTGCCAGTAGTATACGACTGAAGGATGAGCAGTTCTTC. Translation gives CASSIRLKDEQFF.

The genes are TRBV20-1 and TRBJ2-5; no clear D. Germline lookup yields CDR1 DFQATT and CDR2 SNEGSKA (reference sequence). This CDR3 is built from 11 residues. V was trimmed by 7 bases and J by 9 bases, leaving 15 bases between them. CDR3 bases: TGCAGTGGACGGGTTATGTTGGCCCAGTACTTC. Amino acids: CSGRVMLAQYF.

The rearrangement links TRBV7-2 to TRBJ1-1, with 8 positions matching TRBD1. V trimming: 5 bases; J trimming: 1 base; junction bases outside the gene matches: 3. This CDR3 comprises 14 residues. The germline V gene encodes CDR1 SGHTA and CDR2 FQGNSA. The CDR3 nucleotides read TGTGCCAGCAGCCCCGGACAGGGGAACACTGAAGCTTTCTTT. Translated: CASSPGQGNTEAFF.

V is TRBV5-4 and J is TRBJ2-7, with 10 nucleotides matching TRBD2. CDR3 length: 17 residues. V was clipped by 0 bases and J by 5 bases; unmatched bases: 11. Germline values: CDR1 SGHNT, CDR2 YYREEE (reference sequence). The CDR3 DNA reads as TGTGCCAGCAGCTTGGACCCGCTAGCGGGAGTTAGCGACGAGCAGTACTTC. Its protein is CASSLDPLAGVSDEQYF.

V usage is TRBV5-1 and J usage is TRBJ2-2; 8 bases fit TRBD2. Germline-derived CDR1 and CDR2 are SGHRS and YFSETQ. The J segment lost 2 bases and the V segment lost 2 bases, leaving 5 bases of the junction unmatched. The CDR3 has 16 amino acids. CDR3 sequence: CASSFYGRANTGELFF. CDR3 bases: TGCGCCAGCAGCTTCTACGGGAGGGCAAACACCGGGGAGCTGTTTTTT.

This chain links TRBV7-9 with TRBJ1-2; tentative D call: TRBD1 (6 bases). Trimming stripped 3 bases from V and 5 bases from J, with 10 bases between. The CDR3 totals 13 residues. CDR1 SEHNR and CDR2 FQNEAQ come from the germline V gene (reference sequence). CDR3 DNA sequence: TGTGCCAGCAGCTTCGACAGGATGTATGGCTACACCTTC. Amino acids: CASSFDRMYGYTF.